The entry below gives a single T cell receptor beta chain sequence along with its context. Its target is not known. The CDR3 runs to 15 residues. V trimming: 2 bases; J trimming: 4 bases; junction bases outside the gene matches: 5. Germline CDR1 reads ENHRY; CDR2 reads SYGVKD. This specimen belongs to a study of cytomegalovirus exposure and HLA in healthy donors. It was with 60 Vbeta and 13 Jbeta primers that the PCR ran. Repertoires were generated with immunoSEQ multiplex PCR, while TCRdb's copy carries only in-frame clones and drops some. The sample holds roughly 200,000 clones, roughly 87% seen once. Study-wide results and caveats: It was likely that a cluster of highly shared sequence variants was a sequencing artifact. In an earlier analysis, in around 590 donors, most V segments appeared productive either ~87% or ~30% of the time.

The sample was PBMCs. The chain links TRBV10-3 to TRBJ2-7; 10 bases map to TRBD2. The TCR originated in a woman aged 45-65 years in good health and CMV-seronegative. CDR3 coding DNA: TGTGCCATCAGTGAGATCCCTAGCGGGAGTTACGAGCAGTACTTC. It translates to CAISEIPSGSYEQYF.